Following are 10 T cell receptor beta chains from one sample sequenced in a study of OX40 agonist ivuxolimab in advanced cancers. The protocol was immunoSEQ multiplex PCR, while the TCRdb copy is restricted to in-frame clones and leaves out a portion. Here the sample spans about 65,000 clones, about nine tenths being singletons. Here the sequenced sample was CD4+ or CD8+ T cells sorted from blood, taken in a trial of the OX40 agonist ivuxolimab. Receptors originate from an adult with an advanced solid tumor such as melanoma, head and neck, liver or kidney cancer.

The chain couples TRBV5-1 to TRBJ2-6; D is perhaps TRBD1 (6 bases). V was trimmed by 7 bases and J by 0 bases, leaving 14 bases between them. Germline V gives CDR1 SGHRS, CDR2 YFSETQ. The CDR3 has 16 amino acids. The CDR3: CASGQTGSSGANVLTF. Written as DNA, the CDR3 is TGCGCCAGCGGCCAGACAGGAAGCTCTGGGGCCAACGTCCTGACTTTC.

This CDR3 reads CASSELGLDTQYF. CDR3 DNA: TGTGCCAGCAGTGAATTGGGGTTAGATACGCAGTATTTT. The chain is built from TRBV6-1 and TRBJ2-3; unclear D gene. CDR1 MNHNS and CDR2 SASEGT come from the germline V gene. This CDR3 contains 13 residues. Trimming stripped 2 bases from V and 5 bases from J, with 8 bases between.

CDR3 sequence: CASSSDGSRSYNSPLHF. DNA for the CDR3: TGTGCCAGCAGCTCTGACGGCTCGAGGTCCTATAATTCACCCCTCCACTTT. The rearrangement joins TRBV5-4 to TRBJ1-6; D not certain. CDR1 and CDR2 (germline): SGHNT, YYREEE (reference sequence). The ends were cut back, 3 bases at V and 1 base at J, with 14 bases in the middle. This CDR3 spans 17 amino acids.

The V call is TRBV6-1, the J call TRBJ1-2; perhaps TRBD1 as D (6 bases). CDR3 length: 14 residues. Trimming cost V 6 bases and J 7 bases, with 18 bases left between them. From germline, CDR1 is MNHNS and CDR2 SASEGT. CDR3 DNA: TGTGCCAGCAGCGCCGGGACATTCGGTGGTGGCTACACCTTC. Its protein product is CASSAGTFGGGYTF.

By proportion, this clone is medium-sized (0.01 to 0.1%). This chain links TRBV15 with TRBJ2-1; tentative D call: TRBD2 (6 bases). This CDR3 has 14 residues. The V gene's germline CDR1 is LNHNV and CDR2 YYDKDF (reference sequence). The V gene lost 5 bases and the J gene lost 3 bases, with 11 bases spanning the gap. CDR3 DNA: TGTGCCACCAGCCGGCGGGGAGTCTACAATGAGCAGTTCTTC. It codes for CATSRRGVYNEQFF. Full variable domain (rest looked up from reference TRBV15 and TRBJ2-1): DAMVIQNPRYQVTQFGKPVTLSCSQTLNHNVMYWYQQKSSQAPKLLFHYYDKDFNNEADTPDNFQSRRPNTSFCFLDIRSPGLGDTAMYLCATSRRGVYNEQFFGPGTRLTVL.

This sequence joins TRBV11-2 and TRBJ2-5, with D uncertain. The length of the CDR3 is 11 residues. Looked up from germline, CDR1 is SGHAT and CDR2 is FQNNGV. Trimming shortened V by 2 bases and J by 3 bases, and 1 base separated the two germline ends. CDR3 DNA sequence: TGTGCCAGCAGCTTAAAAGAGACCCAGTACTTC. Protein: CASSLKETQYF.

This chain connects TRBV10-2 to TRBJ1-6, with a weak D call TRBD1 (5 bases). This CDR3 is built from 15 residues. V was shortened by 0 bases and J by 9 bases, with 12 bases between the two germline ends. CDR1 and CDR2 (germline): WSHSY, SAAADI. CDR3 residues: CASSESGGSVSPLHF. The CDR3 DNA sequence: TGCGCCAGCAGTGAGTCTGGGGGGTCGGTTTCACCCCTCCACTTT.

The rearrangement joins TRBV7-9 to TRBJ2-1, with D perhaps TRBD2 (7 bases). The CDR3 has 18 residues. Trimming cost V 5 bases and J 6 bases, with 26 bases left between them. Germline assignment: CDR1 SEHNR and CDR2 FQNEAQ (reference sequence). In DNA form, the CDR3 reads TGTGCCAGCAGCGCCTCGGGCGCGGGGGCACGGCCGGGCAATGAGCAGTTCTTC. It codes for CASSASGAGARPGNEQFF.

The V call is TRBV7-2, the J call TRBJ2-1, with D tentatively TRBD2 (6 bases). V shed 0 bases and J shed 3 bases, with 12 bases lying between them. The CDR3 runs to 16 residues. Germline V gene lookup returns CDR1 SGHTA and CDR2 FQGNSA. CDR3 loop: CASSLAVAALYNEQFF. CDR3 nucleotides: TGTGCCAGCAGCTTAGCCGTAGCGGCCCTCTACAATGAGCAGTTCTTC.

DNA of the CDR3: TGTGCCAGCAGCCGGGACAGGGGGCGATTCGATGAGCAGTTCTTC. This gives the protein CASSRDRGRFDEQFF. The rearrangement links TRBV7-3 to TRBJ2-1; TRBD1 agrees at 12 bases. This CDR3 is built from 15 residues. V shed 5 bases and J 8 bases; nucleotides not matched to a gene: 7. Germline CDR1 is SGHTA and CDR2 is FQGTGA.